The clone carrying this T cell receptor (beta chain) showed up just once. This sample was included in a study of blood T cell repertoires in COVID-19. Study information: Researchers got acute and convalescent COVID-19 samples from the United States, Italy and Spain. T cells, B-cell-depleted T cells, or PBMCs provided the cDNA or gDNA that served as material.

Germline-derived CDR1 and CDR2 are MGHDK and SYGVNS. The CDR3 covers 16 residues. The J segment lost 2 bases and the V segment lost 2 bases, leaving 6 bases of the junction unmatched. Source study methods: Reference gene primer amplification gave estimated nucleated cell counts. Sequencing used immunoSEQ multiplex PCR; TCRdb keeps in-frame clones, though not all of them. For V, J and clone size, that table is used; D and trimming come from the DNA. The sample has about 47,000 clones, about nine tenths seen once. The chain links TRBV25-1 to TRBJ2-7; 10 bases match TRBD1. Specimen: peripheral blood. This sequence originates from an elderly man with active or convalescent COVID-19. As DNA, the CDR3 is TGTGCCAGCAGTGAAAGGGGACAGGGGCCACCCTACGAGCAGTACTTC. Amino acid sequence: CASSERGQGPPYEQYF.